One T cell receptor (beta chain) is described in this entry. Antigen specificity is unknown. The PCR used 60 Vbeta and 13 Jbeta primers. The repertoire was sequenced with immunoSEQ multiplex PCR; TCRdb's copy has only in-frame clones and lacks some. This sample carries about 110,000 clones, less than 75% of them seen once, and the ten largest clones take roughly a tenth. This entry is derived from a study of cytomegalovirus exposure and HLA in healthy donors. Points from the study as a whole: Further analysis was carried out later, and it showed several of the most significant clusters appearing linked to common viral pathogens.

CDR1 SQVTM and CDR2 ANQGSEA come from the germline V gene. V lost 4 bases to trimming and J lost 4 bases; unmatched junction nucleotides: 9. The CDR3 consists of 14 residues. The chain recombines TRBV29-1 with TRBJ2-5; 7 bases match TRBD2. Sample: PBMCs. This TCR came from a man aged 35 to 55 in good health and CMV-seropositive. The CDR3 DNA reads TGCAGCGTTGCTGGGCGGGAGAGCGGAGAGACCCAGTACTTC. It yields the protein CSVAGRESGETQYF. The full variable domain, its missing parts supplied by reference TRBV29-1 and TRBJ2-5, is SAVISQKPSRDICQRGTSLTIQCQVDSQVTMMFWYRQQPGQSLTLIATANQGSEATYESGFVIDKFPISRPNLTFSTLTVSNMSPEDSSIYLCSVAGRESGETQYFGPGTRLLVL.